The 16 T cell receptor beta chains below all came from one sample that was sequenced in a study of human T cells and chemical hapten exposure (dated by TCRdb to the early 2020s). Taken with the paper, the label for time point translates to: pre-sensitization, week 0. The intended sense of this specimen's treatment or condition label: therapeutic diphenylcyclopropenone sensitization with weekly scalp DPC. Receptors were amplified or captured by RACE. Reads for this sample came from a NextSeq 500. The public reads were reprocessed in TCRdb via fastp at Q25 and MiXCR, keeping in-frame beta chains. Each CDR3 protein appears once, grouped with its most common genes and DNA. The sample table shows under 400,000 distinct CDR3 sequences, and roughly 4.6% are seen once. Of the sample, 2.5% to 3% falls within the top ten clones. The sequences come from whole blood, collected in connection with sensitization to the hapten diphenylcyclopropenone (DPC). The receptors originated from a woman aged 45-65 years with alopecia areata. Some clones in this sample may be carry-over from other donors' samples.

The chain employs TRBV4-2 and TRBJ1-3, with D uncertain. Trimming pared 3 bases from V and 3 bases from J, leaving 6 bases between. This CDR3 is built from 13 residues. Germline V gives CDR1 LGHNA, CDR2 YNFKEQ. CDR3 loop: CASSQANGNTIYF. The DNA for the CDR3 is TGTGCCAGCAGCCAGGCGAATGGAAACACCATATATTTT.

This clonotype came up a few times. V is TRBV5-4 and J is TRBJ2-5; possibly TRBD2 for D (6 bases). The CDR3 totals 13 residues. V gave up 2 bases and J gave up 5 bases, with 10 bases separating them. Germline CDR1 reads SGHNT; CDR2 reads YYREEE (reference sequence). Here the CDR3 reads CASSFPSEETQYF. CDR3 bases: TGTGCCAGCAGCTTCCCTAGCGAGGAGACCCAGTACTTC. Full variable domain (outside the CDR3, taken from reference TRBV5-4 and TRBJ2-5): ETGVTQSPTHLIKTRGQQVTLRCSSQSGHNTVSWYQQALGQGPQFIFQYYREEENGRGNFPPRFSGLQFPNYSSELNVNALELDDSALYLCASSFPSEETQYFGPGTRLLVL.

This chain connects TRBV5-1 to TRBJ1-1; D ambiguous. This CDR3 contains 14 residues. The germline V gene encodes CDR1 SGHRS and CDR2 YFSETQ. Trimming took off 0 bases at V and 8 bases at J, with 14 bases between the two ends. CDR3 nucleotides: TGCGCCAGCAGCTTGGATCCTACCGTCGGGGAAGCTTTCTTT. Translating gives CASSLDPTVGEAFF.

This clonotype was recorded many times. DNA of the CDR3: TGCAGCGTTGAAACCGGGACTAGCTTCTACGAGCAGTACTTC. It yields the protein CSVETGTSFYEQYF. The chain employs TRBV29-1 and TRBJ2-7; TRBD2 matches at 9 bases. The V gene's germline CDR1 is SQVTM and CDR2 ANQGSEA. V trimming: 2 bases; J trimming: 3 bases; junction bases outside the gene matches: 5. This CDR3 comprises 14 residues.

There are many counts of this clonotype. The chain carries TRBV5-4 and TRBJ2-3; no firm D call. In germline, CDR1 is SGHNT, CDR2 YYREEE (reference sequence). The CDR3 loop spans 14 amino acids. Trimming took 0 bases from V and 6 from J, leaving 11 bases between them. This chain's CDR3 is CASSLALAQDTQYF. The CDR3 region has the DNA TGTGCCAGCAGCTTGGCCTTAGCTCAGGATACGCAGTATTTT.

This clonotype was counted many times. V gene TRBV12-3 or TRBV12-4 combines with J gene TRBJ2-3; D gene uncertain. The V end was cut by 4 bases, the J end by 8 bases, with 22 bases between. The CDR3 spans 16 residues. The CDR3, as DNA: TGTGCCAGCAGTTCACCGAAGACTCGAGGAGACCTTACGCAGTATTTT. Translating gives CASSSPKTRGDLTQYF.

In this sample, this clonotype turned up many times. The genes are TRBV24-1 and TRBJ1-1; no clear D gene. This CDR3 is built from 17 residues. Trimming removed 4 bases from V and 1 base from J, with 18 bases in between. CDR1 is KGHDR and CDR2 is SFDVKD in the germline V gene. The CDR3 reads CATSDPPGAPKNTEAFF. CDR3 bases: TGTGCCACCAGTGACCCCCCAGGAGCGCCTAAGAACACTGAAGCTTTCTTT.

This clonotype was seen ten or more times. This rearrangement joins TRBV7-8 to TRBJ1-2; D gene unclear. Per germline, CDR1 SGHVS and CDR2 FQNEAQ. V was shortened by 10 bases and J by 0 bases, with 6 bases between the two germline ends. The CDR3 length is 11 residues. The CDR3 here is CAILANYGYTF. The CDR3 DNA follows: TGTGCCATCTTAGCTAACTATGGCTACACCTTC.

This clonotype turned up a few times. This rearrangement joins TRBV29-1 to TRBJ1-1; 7 positions agree with TRBD1. Germline values: CDR1 SQVTM, CDR2 ANQGSEA. V lost 4 bases to trimming and J lost 0 bases; unmatched junction nucleotides: 5. CDR3 length: 14 residues. CDR3 in amino acids: CSVGPGGMNTEAFF. The DNA for the CDR3 is TGCAGCGTTGGCCCAGGGGGGATGAACACTGAAGCTTTCTTT.

The table lists this clonotype with a few counts. The CDR3 here is CSGRTGENSPLHF. DNA of the CDR3: TGCAGCGGGAGGACAGGGGAGAATTCACCCCTCCACTTT. This rearrangement joins TRBV29-1 to TRBJ1-6, with 9 bases that match TRBD1. The length of the CDR3 is 13 residues. Per the germline V gene, CDR1 is SQVTM and CDR2 is ANQGSEA. V shed 7 bases, J shed 7 bases, and the junction held 5 bases outside the gene matches.

This clonotype was detected ten times or more. This sequence joins TRBV29-1 and TRBJ2-3; unclear D gene. Trimming left V 0 bases short and J 5 bases short, with 9 bases between. Germline loops: CDR1 SQVTM, CDR2 ANQGSEA. The CDR3 consists of 13 residues. The CDR3 region is CSVEEGKGDTQYF. CDR3 in DNA: TGCAGCGTTGAAGAGGGGAAGGGAGATACGCAGTATTTT.

In this sample, this clonotype turned up a few times. The rearrangement uses TRBV14 and TRBJ1-1; perhaps TRBD1 as D (5 bases). V gave up 0 bases and J gave up 1 base, with 15 bases separating them. The length of the CDR3 is 17 residues. Germline V lookup: CDR1 SGHDN, CDR2 FVKESK. The CDR3 loop reads CASSQDIIGRENTEAFF. CDR3 coding DNA: TGTGCCAGCAGCCAAGATATTATCGGCAGGGAGAACACTGAAGCTTTCTTT.

This clonotype showed up just a few times. CDR3 nucleotide sequence: TGTGCCAGCAGCCGGGACCTCATCAACTATGGCTACACCTTC. This encodes CASSRDLINYGYTF. The chain is built from TRBV13 and TRBJ1-2; D perhaps matches TRBD1 (5 bases). Germline CDR1 is PRHDT and CDR2 is FYEKMQ (reference sequence). The CDR3 is made up of 14 amino acids. V lost 5 bases and J 2 bases, leaving 12 bases between the germline ends.

As regards this clonotype: Mismatch with germline at one junction end may stem from a read error. This chain's CDR3 is CIARVPGATDTQYF. In DNA, the CDR3 is TGCATTGCTAGAGTCCCGGGAGCGACAGATACGCAGTATTTT. The chain uses TRBV20-1 and TRBJ2-3; a weak D match, TRBD2 (6 bases). Per germline, CDR1 DFQATT and CDR2 SNEGSKA (reference sequence). CDR3 length: 14 amino acids.

This clonotype was counted ten times or more. The genes are TRBV10-1 and TRBJ2-3; weak D call: TRBD2 (6 bases). This CDR3 is 15 amino acids long. V dropped 4 bases and J dropped 0 bases, with 11 bases sitting between them. Germline V gene lookup returns CDR1 WNHNN and CDR2 SYGVQD (reference sequence). The CDR3 here is CASSAGGSSTDTQYF. CDR3 sequence (DNA): TGCGCCAGCAGTGCAGGAGGGAGTAGCACAGATACGCAGTATTTT.

This sequence joins TRBV6-5 and TRBJ2-7; D remains ambiguous. Trimming stripped 0 bases from V and 0 bases from J, with 9 bases between. This CDR3 is 15 amino acids long. Germline assignment: CDR1 MNHEY and CDR2 SVGAGI. CDR3: CASSYSRGLSYEQYF. For the CDR3, the DNA is TGTGCCAGCAGTTACTCTCGTGGCCTCTCCTACGAGCAGTACTTC.